The 4 T cell receptor beta chains presented below share a single source sample, sequenced in a study of cytomegalovirus exposure and HLA in healthy donors (dated by TCRdb to about 2017). Libraries were built with the immunoSEQ multiplex PCR assay. For the multiplex PCR, a mixture combining 60 forward primers for TCR Vbeta segments and 13 reverse primers for TCR Jbeta segments was used. TCRdb limited this immuneACCESS table to in-frame rearrangements with V and J called. A share of clones is missing; checked studies link under half to unresolved V genes, and the rest is unexplained. The sample table records some 120,000 clones; less than 75% of these occur just once. The ten top clones hold about 4% of the sample. Sequenced input: PBMCs. Receptors originate from a woman between 35 and 50 years old in good health and CMV-seronegative.

This chain connects TRBV7-2 to TRBJ2-1; D may be TRBD2 (6 bases). Trimming removed 1 base at V and 10 bases at J, with 11 bases between. Germline V gives CDR1 SGHTA, CDR2 FQGNSA. This CDR3 is 13 amino acids long. CDR3 nucleotides: TGTGCCAGCAGCTTAGGGGGGGAGAGAGAGCAGTTCTTC. Its protein is CASSLGGEREQFF.

V gene TRBV21-1 combines with J gene TRBJ2-2; the table's D call TRBD2 went unverified against the DNA. TRBV21-1 is classified as a pseudogene. The CDR3 covers 13 residues. CDR3 amino acids: CASNREVTGELFF. The DNA of the CDR3 is TGTGCCAGCAATCGAGAGGTAACCGGGGAGCTGTTTTTT.

The V and J genes are TRBV7-2 and TRBJ2-5, with D tentatively TRBD1 (6 bases). Germline V lookup: CDR1 SGHTA, CDR2 FQGNSA. The CDR3 extends over 14 amino acids. Trimming shortened V by 6 bases and J by 2 bases, and 13 bases separated the two germline ends. The CDR3 DNA reads as TGTGCCAGCAGTAAAGACAGGATTCAAGAGACCCAGTACTTC. Translated, it gives CASSKDRIQETQYF.

V gene TRBV5-1 combines with J gene TRBJ2-1, with 8 bases matching TRBD2. With 0 bases clipped from V and 4 bases from J, the junction kept 6 bases outside the gene matches. CDR1 is SGHRS, CDR2 YFSETQ, per germline. There are 16 residues in the CDR3. CDR3 bases: TGCGCCAGCAGCTTGGTCTCCAGCGGGGGATACAATGAGCAGTTCTTC. Its protein is CASSLVSSGGYNEQFF.